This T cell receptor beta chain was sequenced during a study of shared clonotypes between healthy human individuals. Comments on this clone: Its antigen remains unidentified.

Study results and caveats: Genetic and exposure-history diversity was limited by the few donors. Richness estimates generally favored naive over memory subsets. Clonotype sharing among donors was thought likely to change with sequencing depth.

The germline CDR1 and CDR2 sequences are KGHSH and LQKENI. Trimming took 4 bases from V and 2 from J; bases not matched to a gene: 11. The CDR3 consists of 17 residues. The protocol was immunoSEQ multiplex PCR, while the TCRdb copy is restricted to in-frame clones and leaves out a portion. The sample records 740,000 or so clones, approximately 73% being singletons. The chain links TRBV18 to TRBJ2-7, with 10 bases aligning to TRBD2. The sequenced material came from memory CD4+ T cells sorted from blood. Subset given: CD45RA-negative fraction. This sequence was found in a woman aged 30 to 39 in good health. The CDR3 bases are TGTGCCAGCTCACTAGGGGCCCAAGCGGGAGGGCCCTACGAGCAGTACTTC. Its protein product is CASSLGAQAGGPYEQYF.